This passage covers 22 T cell receptor beta chains from one sample sequenced in a study of T cell responses to AZD1222 COVID-19 vaccine. Using immunoSEQ multiplex PCR, the repertoire was profiled, and TCRdb retains in-frame clones only, with some absent. Of about 110,000 clones detected, about 90% appear once; the ten largest clones hold 15%. The sequenced sample was peripheral blood, obtained 28 days after the second AZD1222 dose. The receptor set was obtained from an adult who received the AZD1222 COVID-19 vaccine.

This clone qualifies as medium-sized. The CDR3 DNA reads as TGTGCCAGCAGTTTAGGGACAGGGGCGTTAGGGTACTATGGCTACACCTTC. Its translation: CASSLGTGALGYYGYTF. The rearrangement uses TRBV27 and TRBJ1-2; 10 bases are shared with TRBD1. CDR1 MNHEY and CDR2 SMNVEV come from the germline V gene (reference sequence). The CDR3 spans 17 residues. Trimming took 2 bases from V and 3 from J; bases not matched to a gene: 9.

The chain uses TRBV5-1 and TRBJ2-7; 7 bases fit TRBD2. V shed 3 bases, J shed 6 bases, and the junction held 15 bases outside the gene matches. Germline V gives CDR1 SGHRS, CDR2 YFSETQ. This CDR3 is built from 16 residues. The CDR3 coding sequence is TGCGCCAGCAGCTCTGCGGACGGATCGCGGGGGATCGAGCAGTACTTC. This encodes CASSSADGSRGIEQYF.

The chain joins TRBV4-1 to TRBJ2-1; 7 bases match TRBD1. The V gene's germline CDR1 is MGHRA and CDR2 YSYEKL. V shed 0 bases, J shed 2 bases, and the junction held 7 bases outside the gene matches. The CDR3 extends over 17 amino acids. This CDR3 reads CASSQEGPQGAYNEQFF. The CDR3 DNA follows: TGCGCCAGCAGCCAAGAGGGCCCCCAGGGGGCCTACAATGAGCAGTTCTTC.

This clone was seen only once. The rearrangement uses TRBV3-1 (or the pseudogene TRBV3-2) and TRBJ2-7; TRBD2 agrees at 13 bases. Germline V gene lookup returns CDR1 LGHDT and CDR2 YNNKEL (reference sequence). The CDR3 loop spans 15 amino acids. The V and J ends lost 6 bases and 3 bases, in that order; junction bases with no gene match: 5. CDR3 residues: CASSQGLAGNYEQYF. The CDR3 nucleotides read TGTGCCAGCAGTCAGGGACTAGCGGGGAACTACGAGCAGTACTTC.

The chain links TRBV19 to TRBJ2-5; 10 bases are shared with TRBD1. Per germline, CDR1 LNHDA and CDR2 SQIVND (reference sequence). CDR3 length: 14 amino acids. The trim removed 4 bases at V and 4 bases at J, leaving 3 bases unmatched. CDR3: CASSKTGGGETQYF. For the CDR3, the DNA is TGTGCCAGTAGTAAGACAGGGGGCGGAGAGACCCAGTACTTC.

The genes are TRBV6-5 and TRBJ1-1, with D unresolved. The germline gives CDR1 MNHEY, CDR2 SVGAGI. This CDR3 has 12 residues. Trimming shortened V by 2 bases and J by 8 bases, and 9 bases separated the two germline ends. The CDR3 nucleotides are TGTGCCAGCAGTTACCCTGCTTCAGAAGCTTTCTTT. Translated: CASSYPASEAFF.

This clone has a handful of counts. This sequence joins TRBV6-1 and TRBJ1-1; D unresolved. Per germline, CDR1 MNHNS and CDR2 SASEGT. The CDR3 has 15 amino acids. V gave up 0 bases and J gave up 4 bases, with 12 bases separating them. In nucleotides, the CDR3 is TGTGCCAGCAGTGAAGCAGGACGGGGTGGCACTGAAGCTTTCTTT. It encodes CASSEAGRGGTEAFF.

This chain connects TRBV7-3 to TRBJ2-5, with D perhaps TRBD1 or TRBD2 (6 bases each). The CDR3 runs to 15 residues. V lost 5 bases to trimming and J lost 2 bases, with 15 bases between them. CDR1 and CDR2 from the germline V gene are SGHTA and FQGTGA. As DNA, the CDR3 is TGTGCCAGCAGCACGGGGGCAACGGGGCAAGAGACCCAGTACTTC. It yields the protein CASSTGATGQETQYF.

The J gene is TRBJ2-1, the V gene TRBV24-1, with TRBD1 matching over 11 bases. Trimming took 5 bases from V and 6 from J; bases not matched to a gene: 2. The germline V gene has CDR1 KGHDR and CDR2 SFDVKD. This CDR3 has 14 residues. The CDR3 here is CATSGTGGPNEQFF. For the CDR3, the DNA is TGTGCCACCAGTGGGACAGGGGGCCCCAATGAGCAGTTCTTC.

V gene TRBV24-1 combines with J gene TRBJ1-3; 7 bases fit TRBD1. The V gene end was trimmed by 1 base and the J gene end by 7 bases; junction bases not matched to a gene: 6. CDR3 length equals 15 residues. Germline V lookup: CDR1 KGHDR, CDR2 SFDVKD. The CDR3 reads CATSDFPTGLNTIYF. In DNA form, the CDR3 reads TGTGCCACCAGTGATTTCCCGACAGGGCTGAACACCATATATTTT.

The rearrangement uses TRBV11-3 and TRBJ2-4, with 8 bases lining up with TRBD1. The V segment lost 3 bases and the J segment 1 base; nucleotides outside the gene matches: 5. Per the germline V gene, CDR1 is SGHNT and CDR2 is YENEEA. The CDR3 extends over 16 amino acids. This chain's CDR3 is CASSFRGLGAKNIQYF. DNA for the CDR3: TGTGCCAGCAGCTTCAGGGGGCTTGGGGCCAAAAACATTCAGTACTTC.

The V gene is TRBV5-1, the J gene TRBJ1-4; D may be TRBD1 (5 bases). Germline V gene lookup returns CDR1 SGHRS and CDR2 YFSETQ. The CDR3 runs 14 residues. V was trimmed by 4 bases and J by 3 bases, leaving 10 bases between them. The CDR3 spells CASSLGVANEKLFF. The DNA for the CDR3 is TGCGCCAGCAGCCTGGGGGTTGCTAATGAAAAACTGTTTTTT.

The chain carries TRBV18 and TRBJ2-7; the D gene is possibly TRBD1 (6 bases). V lost 6 bases and J 6 bases, leaving 15 bases between the germline ends. Germline-derived CDR1 and CDR2 are KGHSH and LQKENI. The CDR3 loop spans 13 amino acids. DNA for the CDR3: TGTGCCAGCTCGAGGACAGAGGAGGCCGAGCAGTACTTC. It codes for CASSRTEEAEQYF.

The chain uses TRBV14 and TRBJ2-3, with 9 positions matching TRBD2. Trimming took 1 base from V and 7 from J; bases not matched to a gene: 6. This CDR3 region has 15 residues. CDR1 is SGHDN and CDR2 is FVKESK in the germline V gene. The CDR3 DNA reads TGTGCCAGCAGCCAAGTAGCGGGAGCCGCTCATACGCAGTATTTT. It specifies CASSQVAGAAHTQYF.

CDR3 region: CASSTDGNYGYTF. In nucleotides, the CDR3 is TGTGCCAGTAGCACCGACGGGAACTATGGCTACACCTTC. V usage is TRBV19 and J usage is TRBJ1-2; D uncertain. Trimming removed 6 bases at V and 2 bases at J, with 10 bases between. Germline CDR1 LNHDA, CDR2 SQIVND (reference sequence). The CDR3 is 13 residues long. Complete variable domain (other parts from reference TRBV19 and TRBJ1-2): DGGITQSPKYLFRKEGQNVTLSCEQNLNHDAMYWYRQDPGQGLRLIYYSQIVNDFQKGDIAEGYSVSREKKESFPLTVTSAQKNPTAFYLCASSTDGNYGYTFGSGTRLTVV.

The count of this clone is one. The chain combines TRBV21-1 with TRBJ2-3; the table calls TRBD1, which could not be checked here. TRBV21-1 is reported as a pseudogene. There are 16 residues in the CDR3. The CDR3 coding sequence is TGTGCCAGCAGCAAACGACAGGATGCTCGCACAGATACGCAGTATTTT. Translating it yields CASSKRQDARTDTQYF.

This sequence joins TRBV14 and TRBJ2-5; TRBD2 is a possible D gene (5 bases). CDR1 and CDR2 (germline): SGHDN, FVKESK. This CDR3 is 16 amino acids long. Trimming stripped 1 base from V and 5 bases from J, with 17 bases between. CDR3 DNA sequence: TGTGCCAGCAGCCAAGGCCAGCGGAGCGTCTCTGAGACCCAGTACTTC. This encodes CASSQGQRSVSETQYF.

The V call is TRBV2, the J call TRBJ1-1, with TRBD1 matching 8 bases. The CDR3 runs to 14 residues. Germline lookup yields CDR1 SNHLY and CDR2 FYNNEI. V dropped 7 bases and J dropped 4; count of bases not matched to a gene: 8. The CDR3 region has the DNA TGTGCCAGCAATCCGCAGGGGGCGAGCACTGAAGCTTTCTTT. Translated: CASNPQGASTEAFF.

This clone has a single count. The chain is built from TRBV5-4 and TRBJ2-3; 11 nucleotides line up with TRBD1. V lost 3 bases, J lost 6 bases, and 6 bases stayed unmatched. Looked up from germline, CDR1 is SGHNT and CDR2 is YYREEE (reference sequence). The CDR3 is 15 amino acids. The DNA for the CDR3 is TGTGCCAGCAGCTGGGACAGGGGGGGCGGCGATACGCAGTATTTT. Its translation is CASSWDRGGGDTQYF. The entire variable domain, with the rest obtained from reference TRBV5-4 and TRBJ2-3, is as follows: ETGVTQSPTHLIKTRGQQVTLRCSSQSGHNTVSWYQQALGQGPQFIFQYYREEENGRGNFPPRFSGLQFPNYSSELNVNALELDDSALYLCASSWDRGGGDTQYFGPGTRLTVL.

V is TRBV3-1 (or the pseudogene TRBV3-2) and J is TRBJ1-2, with 10 bases that match TRBD1. There are 14 residues in the CDR3. Germline V lookup: CDR1 LGHDT, CDR2 YNNKEL (reference sequence). V shed 1 base and J 8 bases; nucleotides not matched to a gene: 4. CDR3 sequence reads: CASSQGGTGVGYTF. The CDR3 DNA reads TGTGCCAGCAGCCAAGGGGGGACAGGGGTAGGCTACACCTTC.

This chain links TRBV25-1 with TRBJ2-1, with D perhaps matching TRBD1 or TRBD2 (5 bases each). The germline V gene has CDR1 MGHDK and CDR2 SYGVNS. This CDR3 is 13 amino acids long. Trimming took 8 bases from V and 3 from J, leaving 11 bases between them. The CDR3 protein is CASWGRYYNEQFF. CDR3 coding DNA: TGTGCCAGCTGGGGACGGTACTACAATGAGCAGTTCTTC.

The J gene is TRBJ2-5, the V gene TRBV5-4; D uncertain. The length of the CDR3 is 14 residues. Trimming removed 0 bases at V and 0 bases at J, with 6 bases between. Germline CDR1 SGHNT, CDR2 YYREEE (reference sequence). The CDR3 sequence: CASSLDGYQETQYF. CDR3 DNA: TGTGCCAGCAGCTTGGATGGGTACCAAGAGACCCAGTACTTC.